Following are 7 T cell receptor beta chains from one sample sequenced in a study of T cell repertoires in cytomegalovirus infection. These receptors lack a known antigen. TCRdb analysed the reads with MiXCR anew, one entry per CDR3 protein. The sample holds over 100,000 distinct CDR3 sequences; over 9% are singletons and the top ten take approximately 33%. Sequencing was carried out using PBMCs, sequenced either directly or after in vitro stimulation (not recorded which). These receptors came from a human donor in good health (CMV status not recorded). Some clones in this sample may be carry-over from other donors' samples.

The gene calls are TRBV6-2 or TRBV6-3 and TRBJ2-7; D is tentatively TRBD1 or TRBD2 (5 bases each). Germline CDR1 reads MNHEY; CDR2 reads SVGEGT. V was shortened by 5 bases and J by 0 bases, with 11 bases between the two germline ends. There are 14 residues in the CDR3. The CDR3 is CASSARDLSYEQYV. The CDR3 bases are TGTGCCAGCAGTGCTCGGGACCTCTCCTACGAGCAGTACGTC.

The chain joins TRBV6-5 to TRBJ2-7; 9 bases are a match to TRBD2. J lost 7 bases, V lost 7 bases, and 11 bases had no gene match. Germline-derived CDR1 and CDR2 are MNHEY and SVGAGI. The CDR3 length is 14 residues. The CDR3 sequence: CASTRAGGLGEQYF. CDR3 nucleotides: TGTGCCAGCACCCGAGCGGGAGGATTGGGTGAGCAGTACTTC.

This clonotype has more than one count but fewer than ten. CDR3 DNA sequence: TGTGCCAGCAGCTCTCAAATGGGGGAGCTGTTTTTT. It codes for CASSSQMGELFF. The genes are TRBV11-2 and TRBJ2-2; D not resolved. Trimming pared 4 bases from V and 8 bases from J, leaving 8 bases between. The CDR3 contains 12 residues. The germline V gene encodes CDR1 SGHAT and CDR2 FQNNGV.

The table lists this clonotype with many counts. In DNA, the CDR3 is TGTGCCAGCAGAATGCGGGGAGGGCAAGAGACCCAGTACTTC. Its protein product is CASRMRGGQETQYF. The rearrangement uses TRBV7-9 and TRBJ2-5, with 7 bases aligning to TRBD2. V lost 6 bases and J lost 2; bases outside the gene matches: 6. From germline, CDR1 is SEHNR and CDR2 FQNEAQ (reference sequence). CDR3 size: 14 residues.

The chain joins TRBV15 to TRBJ2-1; possible D gene TRBD2, 7 bases. CDR1 is LNHNV and CDR2 is YYDKDF in the germline V gene (reference sequence). The V end lost 5 bases, the J end lost 4 bases, and 15 bases lay between the germline ends. This CDR3 has 15 residues. CDR3 bases: TGTGCCACCAGCGACAGGCGGGAGAGTTACAATGAGCAGTTCTTC. Translation gives CATSDRRESYNEQFF.

The sample holds a few counts of this clonotype. The chain has TRBV4-3 and TRBJ2-6; D is unclear. V was trimmed by 6 bases and J by 4 bases, leaving 4 bases between them. CDR3 length equals 12 residues. Germline values: CDR1 LGHNA, CDR2 YSLEER. Here the CDR3 DNA reads TGCGCCAGCAGGGGAGGGGCCAACGTCCTGACTTTC. This gives the protein CASRGGANVLTF.

To note about this clonotype: The junction shows a germline mismatch at one end, possibly a read error. This chain uses TRBV20-1 with TRBJ2-1; 11 bases are a match to TRBD2. This CDR3 contains 15 residues. The germline V gene has CDR1 DFQATT and CDR2 SNEGSKA (reference sequence). CDR3 sequence reads: CSASSMTSGNKEQFF. For the CDR3, the DNA is TGCAGTGCTAGTTCTATGACTAGCGGGAACAAGGAGCAGTTCTTC.